Below, 3 T cell receptor beta chains from the same sample are listed, as sequenced in a study of T cells in Graves' hyperthyroidism and ophthalmopathy. Amplified regions were TCR beta CDR3 sequences from RNA transcripts. HTBI primers drove first-round RT-PCR of the TCR CDR3. TCRdb passed the multiplex PCR reads through MiXCR, listing each CDR3 protein once. The repertoire holds some 760,000 distinct CDR3 sequences, with around 15% as singletons. The sequencing sample was made of blood. The source of these receptors is a woman between 18 and 29 years old with Graves' hyperthyroidism.

This clonotype was counted ten times or more. This rearrangement joins TRBV28 to TRBJ1-1; D remains ambiguous. The CDR3 extends over 12 amino acids. The germline V gene has CDR1 MDHEN and CDR2 SYDVKM. The V and J ends lost 3 bases and 8 bases respectively, with 10 bases between them. This CDR3 is CASSFIHDEAFF. The CDR3, as DNA: TGTGCCAGCAGTTTCATCCACGACGAAGCTTTCTTT. Full variable domain (outside the CDR3, taken from reference TRBV28 and TRBJ1-1): DVKVTQSSRYLVKRTGEKVFLECVQDMDHENMFWYRQDPGLGLRLIYFSYDVKMKEKGDIPEGYSVSREKKERFSLILESASTNQTSMYLCASSFIHDEAFFGQGTRLTVV.

This clonotype was counted once. This chain uses TRBV15 with TRBJ1-2, with 8 bases lining up with TRBD1. Germline-derived CDR1 and CDR2 are LNHNV and YYDKDF (reference sequence). The V and J ends lost 3 bases and 14 bases, in that order; junction bases with no gene match: 14. This CDR3 contains 14 residues. In nucleotides, the CDR3 is TGTGCCACCAGCAGGGGACAGGCACTATATGGGGAGACCTTC. Translation gives CATSRGQALYGETF. The complete variable domain, with remaining parts taken from reference TRBV15 and TRBJ1-2, reads DAMVIQNPRYQVTQFGKPVTLSCSQTLNHNVMYWYQQKSSQAPKLLFHYYDKDFNNEADTPDNFQSRRPNTSFCFLDIRSPGLGDTAMYLCATSRGQALYGETFGSGTRLTVV.

This clonotype was picked up many times. The J gene is TRBJ2-3, the V gene TRBV29-1; D possibly corresponds to TRBD2 (5 bases). The V gene's germline CDR1 is SQVTM and CDR2 ANQGSEA. CDR3 length: 12 residues. The CDR3 DNA reads as TGCACCATAAGGGAGAGCACAGATACGCAGTATTTT. Translating gives CTIRESTDTQYF.